These 14 T cell receptor beta chains were all obtained from the same sample, sequenced in a study of CD8 T cells in ankylosing spondylitis. Study results and limitations: What appeared characteristic of ankylosing spondylitis blood was a TCR beta motif of several highly homologous variants.

These receptors have no known antigen. Via MiXCR, TCRdb re-called the 5' RACE reads, giving one row per CDR3 protein. The data show fewer than 450,000 distinct CDR3 sequences, 15% to 20% seen once. Sequenced material: blood, either unsorted or a sorted T cell fraction (not recorded which). The origin of the receptors is a male donor with ankylosing spondylitis.

Only one count was recorded for this clonotype. The V call is TRBV11-3, the J call TRBJ2-1; D not resolved. Germline V gene sequence: CDR1 SGHNT, CDR2 YENEEA. The CDR3 runs 17 residues. V lost 1 base and J lost 4, with 17 bases in between. The CDR3 reads CASSLARPSPEYNEQFF. Here the CDR3 DNA reads TGTGCCAGCAGCTTAGCTAGACCGTCCCCTGAATACAATGAGCAGTTCTTC.

The chain links TRBV20-1 to TRBJ2-5, with 9 bases that match TRBD1. V trimming: 0 bases; J trimming: 8 bases; junction bases outside the gene matches: 16. The germline V gene encodes CDR1 DFQATT and CDR2 SNEGSKA (reference sequence). CDR3 length: 17 amino acids. CDR3 DNA: TGCAGTGCTAGAGAACGGGACAGGGTTAGGTCACGGGGCACCCAGTACTTC. Its protein product is CSARERDRVRSRGTQYF.

In this sample, this clonotype turned up a few times. The genes are TRBV24-1 and TRBJ2-1, with D hard to call. Trimming removed 5 bases at V and 2 bases at J, with 12 bases between. The length of the CDR3 is 15 residues. Per germline, CDR1 KGHDR and CDR2 SFDVKD. CDR3 DNA sequence: TGTGCCACCAGTGTCCCTACCAAGGCCTACAATGAGCAGTTCTTC. Translation: CATSVPTKAYNEQFF.

This clonotype was seen a handful of times. The chain recombines TRBV9 with TRBJ2-2, with TRBD2 as a possible D gene (6 bases). Germline lookup yields CDR1 SGDLS and CDR2 YYNGEE. The CDR3 length is 16 residues. V was pared by 3 bases and J by 4 bases, with 16 bases between. Here the CDR3 reads CASSARGLSVTGELFF. In nucleotides, the CDR3 is TGTGCCAGCAGCGCCCGGGGACTGAGCGTCACCGGGGAGCTGTTTTTT.

V is TRBV30 and J is TRBJ1-1; maybe TRBD1 (6 bases). The CDR3 contains 11 residues. V was shortened by 8 bases and J by 8 bases, with 15 bases between the two germline ends. CDR1 is GTSNPN, CDR2 SVGIG, per germline (reference sequence). The CDR3 reads CAGADRNEAFF. DNA of the CDR3: TGTGCCGGGGCCGACAGGAACGAAGCTTTCTTT.

The J gene is TRBJ1-3, the V gene TRBV20-1; possibly TRBD1 for D (5 bases). Trimming cost V 6 bases and J 4 bases, with 16 bases left between them. The CDR3 length is 14 residues. CDR1 and CDR2 (germline): DFQATT, SNEGSKA (reference sequence). The CDR3 nucleotides read TGCAGTGCACTGGTATCAGGGCCCGGAAACACCATATATTTT. Encoded protein: CSALVSGPGNTIYF.

This rearrangement joins TRBV12-3 or TRBV12-4 to TRBJ2-1; 9 bases map to TRBD1. The CDR3 contains 14 residues. V was pared by 7 bases and J by 7 bases, with 8 bases of the junction left unmatched. As DNA, the CDR3 is TGTGCCAGCACCATGACAGGGGGTAGGAATGAGCAGTTCTTC. It encodes CASTMTGGRNEQFF.

The gene calls are TRBV2 and TRBJ1-5; 7 bases agree with TRBD1. Germline CDR1 and CDR2: SNHLY and FYNNEI. The CDR3 runs to 16 residues. V shed 5 bases, J shed 0 bases, and the junction held 7 bases outside the gene matches. CDR3 loop: CASSYDRALSNQPQHF. CDR3 sequence (DNA): TGTGCCAGCAGTTACGACAGGGCCCTTAGCAATCAGCCCCAGCATTTT. Variable domain in full (rest from reference TRBV2 and TRBJ1-5): EPEVTQTPSHQVTQMGQEVILRCVPISNHLYFYWYRQILGQKVEFLVSFYNNEISEKSEIFDDQFSVERPDGSNFTLKIRSTKLEDSAMYFCASSYDRALSNQPQHFGDGTRLSIL.

Details on this clonotype: One end of the junction fails to match germline, which may point to a read error. The CDR3 DNA reads as TGTGCCAGCAGTCTAGCGGGGGAGTACCCTCGCTTC. Translation: CASSLAGEYPRF. V is TRBV2 and J is TRBJ2-1; 10 positions match TRBD2. CDR1 SNHLY and CDR2 FYNNEI come from the germline V gene. CDR3 length: 12 residues.

The chain employs TRBV5-1 and TRBJ2-7; 9 bases agree with TRBD2. With V trimmed by 0 bases and J by 4 bases, 8 bases remained unmatched. Per the germline V gene, CDR1 is SGHRS and CDR2 is YFSETQ. This CDR3 contains 16 residues. The CDR3 loop reads CASSLAPAREGYEQYF. For the CDR3, the DNA is TGCGCCAGCAGCTTGGCCCCAGCGCGGGAGGGTTACGAGCAGTACTTC.

This clonotype came up a few times. J is TRBJ1-3 and V is TRBV5-1, with 8 bases matching TRBD1. The CDR3 totals 16 residues. J lost 7 bases, V lost 0 bases, and 9 bases had no gene match. Germline V lookup: CDR1 SGHRS, CDR2 YFSETQ. CDR3 in DNA: TGCGCCAGCAGCTTGGACGGGAGACAGGGGTCGAACACCATATATTTT. This encodes CASSLDGRQGSNTIYF.

This clonotype was found once. The genes are TRBV11-1 and TRBJ2-7, with 12 bases matching TRBD2. V was pared by 6 bases and J by 5 bases, with 11 bases of the junction left unmatched. The germline CDR1 and CDR2 sequences are SGHAT and FQDESV (reference sequence). The CDR3 length is 16 residues. DNA for the CDR3: TGTGCCAGCAGTCTCGGACTAGCGGGATATCTCAACGAGCAGTACTTC. This codes for CASSLGLAGYLNEQYF. Full variable domain (outside the CDR3, taken from reference TRBV11-1 and TRBJ2-7): EAEVAQSPRYKITEKSQAVAFWCDPISGHATLYWYRQILGQGPELLVQFQDESVVDDSQLPKDRFSAERLKGVDSTLKIQPAELGDSAMYLCASSLGLAGYLNEQYFGPGTRLTVT.

V usage is TRBV2 and J usage is TRBJ2-5; D gene uncertain. Trimming cost V 0 bases and J 2 bases, with 13 bases left between them. Looked up from germline, CDR1 is SNHLY and CDR2 is FYNNEI. This CDR3 comprises 16 residues. CDR3 coding DNA: TGTGCCAGCAGTGAAGCGTTGTCAGTAGTACAAGAGACCCAGTACTTC. Translated, it gives CASSEALSVVQETQYF.

This clonotype has just a few counts. This sequence joins TRBV6-1 and TRBJ2-7; a possible D gene is TRBD2 (6 bases). The CDR3 covers 15 residues. V shed 6 bases and J shed 1 base, with 16 bases lying between them. Looked up from germline, CDR1 is MNHNS and CDR2 is SASEGT. The CDR3 region is CASRAALATSYEQYF. The CDR3 bases are TGTGCCAGCAGGGCCGCACTAGCTACGTCCTACGAGCAGTACTTC.